The 16 T cell receptor beta chains below come from one sample, sequenced in a study of T cells after posttransplantation cyclophosphamide. A marrow graft followed busulfan-fludarabine conditioning, with cyclophosphamide on days +3 and +4. Profiled with immunoSEQ multiplex PCR; TCRdb holds only in-frame clones, not every one. In the table there are 35,000 to 45,000 clones, around four fifths of which are singletons. Material: CD4+ T cells sorted from blood, obtained 1903 days after a stem cell transplant with posttransplant cyclophosphamide. All receptors derive from a female patient in her 40s who received an allogeneic stem cell transplant from a related donor, was CMV-positive, and had no GVHD. Part of the T cell pool may stem from the graft donor.

This chain connects TRBV20-1 to TRBJ2-7; no firm D call. CDR1 is DFQATT and CDR2 is SNEGSKA in the germline V gene (reference sequence). The V gene lost 6 bases and the J gene lost 7 bases, with 13 bases spanning the gap. This CDR3 region has 11 residues. DNA for the CDR3: TGCAGTGCCGCACTCAGGTCGGAGCAGTACTTC. Translation: CSAALRSEQYF.

The genes are TRBV2 and TRBJ2-2; D uncertain. CDR3 length equals 14 residues. The germline gives CDR1 SNHLY, CDR2 FYNNEI. Trimming pared 7 bases from V and 0 bases from J, leaving 9 bases between. The CDR3 DNA reads TGTGCCAGCATCGCGTACGCGAACACCGGGGAGCTGTTTTTT. Its translation: CASIAYANTGELFF.

The V gene is TRBV5-1, the J gene TRBJ2-7; a possible D gene is TRBD1 (6 bases). The CDR3 is 14 residues long. The germline V gene encodes CDR1 SGHRS and CDR2 YFSETQ. Trimming stripped 7 bases from V and 2 bases from J, with 16 bases between. The CDR3 DNA sequence: TGCGCCAGCCGCAACCAGGGGCCTCCCTACGAGCAGTACTTC. Residues: CASRNQGPPYEQYF.

The V and J genes are TRBV5-1 and TRBJ2-2; 7 bases are a match to TRBD1. Germline CDR1 SGHRS, CDR2 YFSETQ. The length of the CDR3 is 14 residues. The J segment lost 0 bases and the V segment lost 6 bases, leaving 2 bases of the junction unmatched. The CDR3 bases are TGCGCCAGCATGGACAGGCCGAACACCGGGGAGCTGTTTTTT. It is translated as CASMDRPNTGELFF. Full variable domain (outside the CDR3, taken from reference TRBV5-1 and TRBJ2-2): KAGVTQTPRYLIKTRGQQVTLSCSPISGHRSVSWYQQTPGQGLQFLFEYFSETQRNKGNFPGRFSGRQFSNSRSEMNVSTLELGDSALYLCASMDRPNTGELFFGEGSRLTVL.

Of note for this clone: One junction end does not reproduce the germline sequence, and a read error may be involved. This sequence joins TRBV7-2 and TRBJ2-7, with D unresolved. From germline, CDR1 is SGHTA and CDR2 FQGNSA. The CDR3 covers 14 residues. This chain's CDR3 is CASSLGPTVYAQYF. The CDR3 DNA reads as TGTGCCAGCAGCTTAGGCCCCACTGTCTACGCGCAGTACTTC.

The chain carries TRBV29-1 and TRBJ2-5; TRBD2 matches 13 bases. Germline CDR1 and CDR2: SQVTM and ANQGSEA. The CDR3 extends over 15 amino acids. Trimming cost V 8 bases and J 5 bases; bases outside gene matches: 11. For the CDR3, the DNA is TGCAGCCTGTCCGGGACTAGCGGGAATCGGGAGACCCAGTACTTC. Its protein is CSLSGTSGNRETQYF.

V gene TRBV19 combines with J gene TRBJ2-7; D is possibly TRBD1 (6 bases). Per germline, CDR1 LNHDA and CDR2 SQIVND (reference sequence). There are 13 residues in the CDR3. V was cut by 4 bases and J by 2 bases, with 9 bases left in between. CDR3 sequence reads: CASSNRAPYEQYF. As DNA, the CDR3 is TGTGCCAGTAGTAACAGGGCCCCCTACGAGCAGTACTTC.

The chain combines TRBV14 with TRBJ2-3, with D unresolved. The CDR3 covers 13 residues. Germline loops: CDR1 SGHDN, CDR2 FVKESK. The V end lost 0 bases, the J end lost 7 bases, and 8 bases lay between the germline ends. This CDR3 reads CASSQDLGYTQYF. The CDR3 DNA reads TGTGCCAGCAGCCAAGATCTAGGTTATACGCAGTATTTT. Supplemented by reference TRBV14 and TRBJ2-3, the full variable domain reads EAGVTQFPSHSVIEKGQTVTLRCDPISGHDNLYWYRRVMGKEIKFLLHFVKESKQDESGMPNNRFLAERTGGTYSTLKVQPAELEDSGVYFCASSQDLGYTQYFGPGTRLTVL.

The rearrangement links TRBV28 to TRBJ1-1; no firm D call. The CDR3 covers 12 residues. The V end was cut by 10 bases, the J end by 6 bases, with 15 bases between. Germline lookup yields CDR1 MDHEN and CDR2 SYDVKM. The CDR3 nucleotides are TGTGCCACCCACCTTCTGCGAGCTGAAGCTTTCTTT. It encodes CATHLLRAEAFF. Combining the CDR3 with reference TRBV28 and TRBJ1-1 gives the whole variable domain DVKVTQSSRYLVKRTGEKVFLECVQDMDHENMFWYRQDPGLGLRLIYFSYDVKMKEKGDIPEGYSVSREKKERFSLILESASTNQTSMYLCATHLLRAEAFFGQGTRLTVV.

The chain joins TRBV5-6 to TRBJ2-3; 8 nucleotides match TRBD1. This CDR3 region has 19 residues. CDR1 and CDR2 from the germline V gene are SGHDT and YYEEEE. The junction had 14 bases not matched to a gene; V was cut back by 2 bases and J by 0 bases. DNA for the CDR3: TGTGCCAGCAGCTTAATAAGGACAGGGTCCACTGCTAGCACAGATACGCAGTATTTT. Its translation: CASSLIRTGSTASTDTQYF.

V usage is TRBV5-8 and J usage is TRBJ1-2, with D perhaps matching TRBD1 (5 bases). Germline CDR1 is SGHTS and CDR2 is YDEGEE. The CDR3 is made up of 15 amino acids. V gave up 0 bases and J gave up 5 bases, with 14 bases separating them. For the CDR3, the DNA is TGTGCCAGCAGCTTGGCGACAGCTACGATATATGGCTACACCTTC. It translates to CASSLATATIYGYTF.

V gene TRBV9 combines with J gene TRBJ1-3; D ambiguous. The CDR3 extends over 15 amino acids. V was clipped by 0 bases and J by 0 bases, with 7 bases between them. Germline V gives CDR1 SGDLS, CDR2 YYNGEE. CDR3: CASSVAGISGNTIYF. The CDR3 bases are TGTGCCAGCAGCGTAGCGGGGATCTCTGGAAACACCATATATTTT.

The chain is built from TRBV4-1 and TRBJ1-2, with D unclear. Germline V lookup: CDR1 MGHRA, CDR2 YSYEKL. The germline V and J ends were trimmed by 0 bases and 8 bases, with 13 bases remaining between them. The CDR3 sequence is 14 residues long. The CDR3 nucleotides read TGCGCCAGCAGCCAAGAGAATAACAGACGGGGCTACACCTTC. This sequence encodes CASSQENNRRGYTF.

The chain links TRBV7-8 to TRBJ2-7; 9 bases agree with TRBD2. J was trimmed by 3 bases and V by 3 bases; bases with no gene match: 3. Germline V gene lookup returns CDR1 SGHVS and CDR2 FQNEAQ. This CDR3 has 14 amino acids. The CDR3 region has the DNA TGTGCCAGCAGCTTTGGGACTAGCTTCTACGAGCAGTACTTC. Translated: CASSFGTSFYEQYF.

This chain connects TRBV5-4 to TRBJ2-1, with 7 bases lining up with TRBD2. The CDR3 length is 13 residues. Germline V gene sequence: CDR1 SGHNT, CDR2 YYREEE (reference sequence). V was pared by 1 base and J by 9 bases, with 4 bases of the junction left unmatched. The CDR3 here is CASSLREGSEQFF. CDR3 bases: TGTGCCAGCAGCTTGAGGGAGGGGAGTGAGCAGTTCTTC.

The rearrangement joins TRBV9 to TRBJ2-2, with D unresolved. V shed 0 bases and J shed 1 base, with 7 bases lying between them. In germline, CDR1 is SGDLS, CDR2 YYNGEE. This CDR3 is 15 amino acids long. CDR3 in amino acids: CASSVAHRNTGELFF. The DNA for the CDR3 is TGTGCCAGCAGCGTAGCTCACAGGAACACCGGGGAGCTGTTTTTT.